A single sample gave rise to the 12 T cell receptor beta chains below, sequenced in a study of blood T cell repertoires in COVID-19. The assay was immunoSEQ multiplex PCR, and TCRdb's table has in-frame clones only and misses some. The top ten clones hold 9.2% of a sample with some 45,000 clones, around 85% of them seen once. Specimen: peripheral blood. The receptor set was obtained from a human donor in a cohort sampled during active COVID-19.

The rearrangement uses TRBV5-6 and TRBJ2-7; 7 bases line up with TRBD1. This CDR3 is built from 14 residues. Looked up from germline, CDR1 is SGHDT and CDR2 is YYEEEE. V was pared by 6 bases and J by 1 base, with 7 bases of the junction left unmatched. CDR3 nucleotide sequence: TGTGCCAGCAACCTCCGGGACAGTTCCTACGAGCAGTACTTC. It yields the protein CASNLRDSSYEQYF. Filled out from reference TRBV5-6 and TRBJ2-7, the complete variable domain reads DAGVTQSPTHLIKTRGQQVTLRCSPKSGHDTVSWYQQALGQGPQFIFQYYEEEERQRGNFPDRFSGHQFPNYSSELNVNALLLGDSALYLCASNLRDSSYEQYFGPGTRLTVT.

The chain recombines TRBV7-3 with TRBJ1-1; D is uncertain. The germline CDR1 and CDR2 sequences are SGHTA and FQGTGA. The length of the CDR3 is 13 residues. Trimming stripped 5 bases from V and 1 base from J, with 8 bases between. The CDR3 protein is CASSTSKNTEAFF. For the CDR3, the DNA is TGTGCCAGCAGCACTTCCAAGAACACTGAAGCTTTCTTT.

The chain joins TRBV5-1 to TRBJ1-1; maybe TRBD1 (6 bases). The CDR3 loop spans 16 amino acids. The germline V and J ends were trimmed by 6 bases and 2 bases, with 20 bases remaining between them. CDR1 and CDR2 from the germline V gene are SGHRS and YFSETQ. The CDR3 region has the DNA TGCGCCAGCACCGACCTACAGGGTATTACTAACACTGAAGCTTTCTTT. Translated: CASTDLQGITNTEAFF.

Here the CDR3 reads CASSSHSNVMNTEAFF. DNA of the CDR3: TGTGCCAGCAGCTCTCACAGTAACGTTATGAACACTGAAGCTTTCTTT. This chain connects TRBV3-1 (or the pseudogene TRBV3-2) to TRBJ1-1; D is undetermined. V shed 5 bases and J shed 0 bases, with 16 bases lying between them. This CDR3 has 16 amino acids. Germline values: CDR1 LGHDT, CDR2 YNNKEL (reference sequence).

This clone was seen a single time. The chain is built from TRBV5-4 and TRBJ1-2; TRBD1 might be the D (6 bases). CDR3 size: 15 residues. Germline V lookup: CDR1 SGHNT, CDR2 YYREEE (reference sequence). V was pared by 5 bases and J by 4 bases, with 18 bases between. CDR3 bases: TGTGCCAGCAGGTGGACAGCGACCGGATCCTATGGCTACACCTTC. Its translation is CASRWTATGSYGYTF.

The chain is built from TRBV4-1 and TRBJ2-2, with 11 bases aligning to TRBD2. The CDR3 extends over 18 amino acids. The V gene end was trimmed by 0 bases and the J gene end by 5 bases; junction bases not matched to a gene: 8. Per the germline V gene, CDR1 is MGHRA and CDR2 is YSYEKL. For the CDR3, the DNA is TGCGCCAGCAGCCAAGATATAACTAGCGGGGGCCTTACCGGGGAGCTGTTTTTT. Residues: CASSQDITSGGLTGELFF.

V gene TRBV7-3 combines with J gene TRBJ2-3; 9 bases agree with TRBD1. This CDR3 is built from 16 residues. Trimming removed 4 bases from V and 4 bases from J; junction bases left unmatched: 9. Germline-derived CDR1 and CDR2 are SGHTA and FQGTGA. The CDR3 DNA is TGTGCCAGCAGCTCTCCGTTAGGACAGGGGCCAGATACGCAGTATTTT. Residues: CASSSPLGQGPDTQYF.

This sequence joins TRBV3-1 (or the pseudogene TRBV3-2) and TRBJ2-1; D gene uncertain. The CDR3 runs to 15 residues. The V end lost 2 bases, the J end lost 9 bases, and 17 bases lay between the germline ends. Germline V gene sequence: CDR1 LGHDT, CDR2 YNNKEL (reference sequence). The CDR3 DNA reads as TGTGCCAGCAGCCAATTCCAGGCCAGGTCAGGTGAGCAGTTCTTC. Amino acid sequence: CASSQFQARSGEQFF.

This chain connects TRBV4-1 to TRBJ2-7; maybe TRBD2 (5 bases). The CDR3 length is 13 residues. Germline assignment: CDR1 MGHRA and CDR2 YSYEKL. V dropped 5 bases and J dropped 6 bases, with 14 bases sitting between them. CDR3 protein: CASSSRWETEQYF. The CDR3 DNA reads TGCGCCAGCAGCTCCCGCTGGGAGACCGAGCAGTACTTC.

This clone has a single count. This rearrangement joins TRBV9 to TRBJ2-3; 7 nucleotides line up with TRBD2. Trimming removed 5 bases from V and 6 bases from J; junction bases left unmatched: 12. Germline CDR1 reads SGDLS; CDR2 reads YYNGEE. This CDR3 spans 15 amino acids. The CDR3 nucleotides read TGTGCCAGCAGTCCAGCGGGGCGGGCGGTTGATACGCAGTATTTT. This translates into CASSPAGRAVDTQYF.

J is TRBJ2-1 and V is TRBV5-1, with D perhaps matching TRBD1 (5 bases). In germline, CDR1 is SGHRS, CDR2 YFSETQ. Trimming pared 0 bases from V and 6 bases from J, leaving 16 bases between. The CDR3 loop spans 16 amino acids. CDR3 in amino acids: CASSLAGHAPTNEQFF. The CDR3 coding sequence is TGCGCCAGCAGCTTGGCCGGACACGCTCCTACCAATGAGCAGTTCTTC.

The gene calls are TRBV29-1 and TRBJ2-1, with TRBD2 identical over 8 bases. With 8 bases clipped from V and 5 bases from J, the junction kept 11 bases outside the gene matches. The CDR3 consists of 14 residues. Per germline, CDR1 SQVTM and CDR2 ANQGSEA. CDR3 residues: CSIQRGNDDNEQFF. In DNA form, the CDR3 reads TGCAGCATTCAGCGGGGGAATGACGACAATGAGCAGTTCTTC.